This T cell receptor (beta chain) was profiled in a study of T cell changes during pregnancy in multiple sclerosis. The data were produced by immunoSEQ multiplex PCR, yet TCRdb's version contains in-frame clones alone and is incomplete. The sample comprises tens of thousands of clones, about 91% of which are singletons, and about 1.2% rests with the top ten. Germline values: CDR1 MNHNY, CDR2 SVGAGI (reference sequence). The CDR3 extends over 14 amino acids. Unmatched junction bases numbered 9, after V lost 9 bases and J lost 9 bases. The clonotype comes from a female donor in good health, enrolled as a control in a pregnancy study. The V call is TRBV6-6, the J call TRBJ1-6; TRBD1 matches 9 bases. The sequencing here drew on peripheral blood, taken after pregnancy. CDR3 in amino acids: CASDLGQGASPLHF. The CDR3 region has the DNA TGTGCCAGTGATCTGGGACAGGGTGCTTCACCCCTCCACTTT.